Below, 27 T cell receptor beta chains from the same sample are listed, as sequenced in a study of blood T cell repertoires in COVID-19. The protocol was immunoSEQ multiplex PCR, while the TCRdb copy is restricted to in-frame clones and leaves out a portion. The sample shows about 280,000 clones, roughly nine tenths of them seen only once. The sequencing input was peripheral blood. Source of these receptors: a woman aged 45-65 years who had recovered from COVID-19.

J is TRBJ2-7 and V is TRBV28; perhaps TRBD2 as D (6 bases). V was trimmed by 5 bases and J by 2 bases, leaving 13 bases between them. The CDR3 length is 14 residues. Germline-derived CDR1 and CDR2 are MDHEN and SYDVKM. The CDR3 sequence is CASSRGTPTYEQYF. The CDR3 nucleotides are TGTGCCAGCAGTCGAGGGACTCCTACCTACGAGCAGTACTTC.

The chain combines TRBV7-8 with TRBJ2-2; TRBD2 is a possible D gene (7 bases). Germline lookup yields CDR1 SGHVS and CDR2 FQNEAQ. Trimming left V 0 bases short and J 6 bases short, with 11 bases between. CDR3 length: 15 amino acids. The CDR3 DNA sequence: TGTGCCAGCAGCTTAGCACAGGGACTATCCGGGGAGCTGTTTTTT. It encodes CASSLAQGLSGELFF.

This clone is a singleton in its sample. The chain couples TRBV28 to TRBJ1-1, with D tentatively TRBD1 (5 bases). Looked up from germline, CDR1 is MDHEN and CDR2 is SYDVKM. This CDR3 is 14 amino acids long. Deletions cut 3 bases from V and 11 bases from J, with 19 bases between. Written as DNA, the CDR3 is TGTGCCAGCAGTTTTGGGGCTTCCCCACTGGGGGCTTTCTTT. Protein product: CASSFGASPLGAFF.

The chain links TRBV9 to TRBJ1-2, with 7 bases lining up with TRBD1. The CDR3 loop spans 15 amino acids. CDR1 SGDLS and CDR2 YYNGEE come from the germline V gene. Trimming took 4 bases from V and 4 from J; bases not matched to a gene: 10. CDR3 protein: CASSPTGAGSYGYTF. CDR3 DNA: TGTGCCAGCAGCCCCACAGGGGCAGGGAGCTATGGCTACACCTTC.

This chain joins TRBV19 and TRBJ1-5, with D perhaps TRBD1 (5 bases). Germline V gene data show CDR1 as LNHDA and CDR2 as SQIVND (reference sequence). V was trimmed by 3 bases and J by 6 bases, leaving 9 bases between them. The CDR3 spans 13 residues. The CDR3 coding sequence is TGTGCCAGTAGTATGGGGGGGGTTCAGCCCCAGCATTTT. Protein: CASSMGGVQPQHF.

The chain joins TRBV7-2 to TRBJ2-7; TRBD2 is a possible D gene (6 bases). The CDR3 extends over 15 amino acids. Trimming stripped 3 bases from V and 0 bases from J, with 12 bases between. Germline values: CDR1 SGHTA, CDR2 FQGNSA. CDR3 DNA sequence: TGTGCCAGCAGCTTGCTCCGGGGGAGCTCCTACGAGCAGTACTTC. Protein: CASSLLRGSSYEQYF.

The gene calls are TRBV7-8 and TRBJ2-7; tentatively, D is TRBD2 (5 bases). Germline V gives CDR1 SGHVS, CDR2 FQNEAQ. This CDR3 region has 12 residues. Deletions cut 5 bases from V and 6 bases from J, with 11 bases between. CDR3 sequence: CASSPGLTEQYF. DNA of the CDR3: TGTGCCAGCAGCCCCGGACTGACCGAGCAGTACTTC.

The J gene is TRBJ1-1, the V gene TRBV3-1 (or the pseudogene TRBV3-2), with D possibly being TRBD1 (5 bases). Germline CDR1 is LGHDT and CDR2 is YNNKEL (reference sequence). V lost 0 bases, J lost 5 bases, and 10 bases lay in between. There are 14 residues in the CDR3. CDR3 DNA sequence: TGTGCCAGCAGCCAAGATAGGGGATTTACTGAAGCTTTCTTT. Its translation: CASSQDRGFTEAFF.

V is TRBV3-1 (or the pseudogene TRBV3-2) and J is TRBJ2-1; 8 bases line up with TRBD2. CDR1 LGHDT and CDR2 YNNKEL come from the germline V gene (reference sequence). The CDR3 extends over 15 amino acids. With 7 bases clipped from V and 0 bases from J, the junction kept 5 bases outside the gene matches. The CDR3 bases are TGTGCCAGCAATGCGGGAGGTCCCTCCTACAATGAGCAGTTCTTC. Its protein is CASNAGGPSYNEQFF.

V usage is TRBV12-5 and J usage is TRBJ2-7; D unclear. V dropped 6 bases and J dropped 0 bases, with 15 bases sitting between them. Germline V gives CDR1 LGHNT, CDR2 FRNRAP. The CDR3 length is 15 residues. The CDR3 DNA sequence: TGTGCTAGTGGAAACGGTCTCCGAGCCTCCTACGAGCAGTACTTC. Protein: CASGNGLRASYEQYF. Based on the CDR3 plus reference TRBV12-5 and TRBJ2-7, the full variable domain is DARVTQTPRHKVTEMGQEVTMRCQPILGHNTVFWYRQTMMQGLELLAYFRNRAPLDDSGMPKDRFSAEMPDATLATLKIQPSEPRDSAVYFCASGNGLRASYEQYFGPGTRLTVT.

The rearrangement uses TRBV19 and TRBJ1-2; no clear D. The V gene lost 0 bases and the J gene lost 0 bases, with 8 bases spanning the gap. This CDR3 is 15 amino acids long. Germline-derived CDR1 and CDR2 are LNHDA and SQIVND (reference sequence). CDR3 bases: TGTGCCAGTAGTATAGATGGCACGACTAACTATGGCTACACCTTC. It translates to CASSIDGTTNYGYTF.

J is TRBJ2-3 and V is TRBV24-1, with TRBD1 identical over 7 bases. The CDR3 contains 16 residues. V shed 5 bases, J shed 1 base, and the junction held 8 bases outside the gene matches. Germline V CDR1 and CDR2: KGHDR, SFDVKD. The CDR3 sequence is CATSAPLGQGTDTQYF. The CDR3 DNA sequence: TGTGCCACCAGTGCCCCTCTCGGACAGGGCACAGATACGCAGTATTTT.

The CDR3 here is CASSLTQYTEAFF. For the CDR3, the DNA is TGTGCCAGCAGCTTAACCCAGTACACTGAAGCTTTCTTT. J is TRBJ1-1 and V is TRBV13; D gene unclear. CDR3 length: 13 amino acids. Germline V gives CDR1 PRHDT, CDR2 FYEKMQ (reference sequence). Between the trimmed V and J ends, which lost 2 bases and 3 bases, there was a span of 7 bases.

The gene calls are TRBV24-1 and TRBJ2-7, with 9 bases lining up with TRBD1. With V trimmed by 7 bases and J by 4 bases, 10 bases remained unmatched. Germline V gene data show CDR1 as KGHDR and CDR2 as SFDVKD. There are 15 residues in the CDR3. The CDR3 DNA reads TGTGCCACCAGCGCCCCCCGACAGGGGGGATACGAGCAGTACTTC. This codes for CATSAPRQGGYEQYF.

The gene calls are TRBV7-9 and TRBJ2-1; 15 positions match TRBD2. CDR3 length: 17 amino acids. Trimming removed 5 bases from V and 7 bases from J; junction bases left unmatched: 9. Germline V gene lookup returns CDR1 SEHNR and CDR2 FQNEAQ (reference sequence). The DNA of the CDR3 is TGTGCCAGCAGCGTGCCGGGACTAGCGGGGGGCCAAAATGAGCAGTTCTTC. It specifies CASSVPGLAGGQNEQFF.

Here the CDR3 reads CASSLGQNTEAFF. For the CDR3, the DNA is TGTGCCAGCAGCTTAGGACAGAACACTGAAGCTTTCTTT. The gene calls are TRBV7-9 and TRBJ1-1; no firm D call. Germline V CDR1 and CDR2: SEHNR, FQNEAQ (reference sequence). V lost 1 base and J lost 1, with 4 bases in between. The CDR3 totals 13 residues.

The chain links TRBV28 to TRBJ2-7; unclear D gene. V was pared by 3 bases and J by 3 bases, with 6 bases between. The germline V gene has CDR1 MDHEN and CDR2 SYDVKM. The CDR3 extends over 12 amino acids. CDR3: CASSFRGYEQYF. DNA of the CDR3: TGTGCCAGCAGTTTTCGCGGCTACGAGCAGTACTTC. The full variable domain, with the rest looked up from reference TRBV28 and TRBJ2-7, is DVKVTQSSRYLVKRTGEKVFLECVQDMDHENMFWYRQDPGLGLRLIYFSYDVKMKEKGDIPEGYSVSREKKERFSLILESASTNQTSMYLCASSFRGYEQYFGPGTRLTVT.

The chain has TRBV7-8 and TRBJ2-7; 7 bases match TRBD2. Trimming took 2 bases from V and 0 from J; bases not matched to a gene: 13. The CDR3 consists of 18 residues. From germline, CDR1 is SGHVS and CDR2 FQNEAQ. CDR3 nucleotides: TGTGCCAGCAGCTTATCCCGGACGTCCGGGACTACCTCCTACGAGCAGTACTTC. It specifies CASSLSRTSGTTSYEQYF.

The gene calls are TRBV28 and TRBJ2-5, with 7 bases matching TRBD2. Trimming at V came to 7 bases and at J to 5 bases, leaving 7 bases not matched to a gene. The CDR3 sequence is 13 residues long. The V gene's germline CDR1 is MDHEN and CDR2 SYDVKM. In nucleotides, the CDR3 is TGTGCCAGCATCAGAGCGGGACGGGAGACCCAGTACTTC. This gives the protein CASIRAGRETQYF.

This clone has just a few counts. The chain has TRBV27 and TRBJ1-1, with a weak D call TRBD1 (5 bases). CDR1 and CDR2 (germline): MNHEY, SMNVEV (reference sequence). The CDR3 totals 14 residues. Trimming removed 2 bases from V and 3 bases from J, with 10 bases in between. In DNA, the CDR3 is TGTGCCAGCAGTTTAAGGAACAGGCACACTGAAGCTTTCTTT. This codes for CASSLRNRHTEAFF.

CDR3 amino acids: CASSQDRDSGEQYF. Written as DNA, the CDR3 is TGCGCCAGCAGCCAAGACAGGGATTCGGGCGAGCAGTACTTC. The V gene is TRBV4-3, the J gene TRBJ2-7; the D gene is possibly TRBD1 (5 bases). Germline V lookup: CDR1 LGHNA, CDR2 YSLEER. Deletions cut 0 bases from V and 6 bases from J, with 12 bases between. CDR3 length: 14 residues.

This rearrangement joins TRBV11-2 to TRBJ2-1; 11 bases map to TRBD2. CDR3 length: 16 residues. Germline loops: CDR1 SGHAT, CDR2 FQNNGV. V was pared by 0 bases and J by 7 bases, with 5 bases of the junction left unmatched. The CDR3: CASSLDLAGGRNEQFF. The CDR3 coding sequence is TGTGCCAGCAGCTTAGACCTAGCGGGGGGTCGGAATGAGCAGTTCTTC.

The V and J genes are TRBV7-2 and TRBJ2-7; D is perhaps TRBD1 (6 bases). The germline gives CDR1 SGHTA, CDR2 FQGNSA. V was cut by 3 bases and J by 4 bases, with 13 bases left in between. The CDR3 is 14 amino acids. The CDR3 region is CASSLGQGRYEQYF. The CDR3 bases are TGTGCCAGCAGCTTGGGTCAGGGGCGATACGAGCAGTACTTC.

The V and J genes are TRBV18 and TRBJ1-3; the D gene is possibly TRBD1 (6 bases). This CDR3 has 15 residues. Looked up from germline, CDR1 is KGHSH and CDR2 is LQKENI. V shed 3 bases and J shed 0 bases, with 9 bases lying between them. The CDR3 coding sequence is TGTGCCAGCTCACCTCAGGGGACCTCTGGAAACACCATATATTTT. Its translation is CASSPQGTSGNTIYF.

The chain recombines TRBV9 with TRBJ2-7, with 8 bases that match TRBD1. Trimming removed 1 base from V and 3 bases from J; junction bases left unmatched: 6. Germline V gives CDR1 SGDLS, CDR2 YYNGEE. CDR3 length: 15 residues. The CDR3 DNA is TGTGCCAGCAGCGTATCCGCGACAGGGGACTACGAGCAGTACTTC. Its translation: CASSVSATGDYEQYF.

DNA for the CDR3: TGTGCCAGTAGTATAGCAGCCTGGAGGGACAGGGGCGAACAGCCCCAGCATTTT. It encodes CASSIAAWRDRGEQPQHF. The chain recombines TRBV19 with TRBJ1-5; 10 bases fit TRBD1. Trimming cost V 1 base and J 7 bases; bases outside gene matches: 13. CDR1 and CDR2 (germline): LNHDA, SQIVND (reference sequence). The CDR3 extends over 18 amino acids.

The chain couples TRBV7-2 to TRBJ2-4, with 14 bases matching TRBD2. Trimming removed 5 bases from V and 0 bases from J; junction bases left unmatched: 9. The CDR3 extends over 19 amino acids. Germline V gene data show CDR1 as SGHTA and CDR2 as FQGNSA. The CDR3 DNA reads TGTGCCAGCAGCGATCCGGGACTAGCGGGAGAGCTAGCCAAAAACATTCAGTACTTC. It is translated as CASSDPGLAGELAKNIQYF.